The clone carrying this TCR beta chain came up a few times. The antigen is unknown. Libraries for TCR beta were made by quantitative 5'-RACE with molecular barcodes. TCRdb independently ran MiXCR on the 5' RACE reads; one entry per CDR3 protein. Among 650,000 to 800,000 distinct CDR3 sequences listed, over 15% were seen once. Germline values: CDR1 MNHEY, CDR2 SMNVEV (reference sequence). This CDR3 contains 14 residues. V lost 2 bases and J 2 bases, leaving 10 bases between the germline ends. These data belong to a study of CD8 T cells in ankylosing spondylitis. General observations from the study: A subset of motif variants has previously been described in the synovial fluid and blood of reactive arthritis. Seemingly characteristic of ankylosing spondylitis blood was a TCR beta motif consisting of eight highly homologous variants.

The TCR sequence derives from a male donor with ankylosing spondylitis. Sequencing was performed on blood, either unsorted or a sorted T cell fraction (not recorded which). The rearrangement joins TRBV27 to TRBJ2-7; possibly TRBD1 or TRBD2 for D (6 bases each). CDR3 bases: TGTGCCAGCAGTTTACGGGGGCCGACCTACGAGCAGTACTTC. Protein sequence: CASSLRGPTYEQYF.